These T cell receptor beta chains were read from a single sample in a study of cytomegalovirus exposure and HLA in healthy donors. Using immunoSEQ multiplex PCR, the repertoire was profiled, and TCRdb retains in-frame clones only, with some absent. Here the sample spans about 150,000 clones, around nine tenths being singletons. Source material: PBMCs. These receptors were taken from a young man in good health and CMV-seronegative. Each CDR3 is given with its conserved first and last residue. The D gene is left open where the match is weak. Some rows mark clone size as missing; the rest say once, few, many or name a class of expanded clone.

TRBJ2-5,.,TRBV11-3,.,TGTGCCAGCAGCTTAGGTTTTGGTGGGCAGAGTCAAGAGACCCAGTACTTC,CASSLGFGGQSQETQYF
TRBJ2-3,.,TRBV28,.,TGTGCCAGCAGTCCCAATAGTGCTACGCAGTATTTT,CASSPNSATQYF
TRBJ1-4,.,TRBV9,TRBD1,TGTGCCAGCAGCACAGGGGAGATAGGGGAAAAACTGTTTTTT,CASSTGEIGEKLFF
TRBJ1-2,few,TRBV27,.,TGTGCCAGCAGTTCGGGGATTGGCTACACCTTC,CASSSGIGYTF
TRBJ2-5,.,TRBV27,TRBD1,TGTGCCAGCAGTTGGACAGGGGTTGGTGAGACCCAGTACTTC,CASSWTGVGETQYF
TRBJ1-5,.,TRBV4-1,TRBD1,TGCGCCAGCAGCCAAGGATTGGGGACAGGGGGTGTTAGGGGCAATCAGCCCCAGCATTTT,CASSQGLGTGGVRGNQPQHF
TRBJ2-7,.,TRBV7-6,.,TGTGCCAGCAGCTTAACCAGACAGGTCAATTCCGCGGGCGAGCAGTACTTC,CASSLTRQVNSAGEQYF
TRBJ2-3,.,TRBV28,TRBD2,TGTGCCAGCAGTCCCTTGGGGAGGGGCGACACAGATACGCAGTATTTT,CASSPLGRGDTDTQYF
TRBJ2-3,.,TRBV19,.,TGTGCCAGTAGTGAAAGGTGGGGAGACACGCAGTATTTT,CASSERWGDTQYF
TRBJ2-3,.,TRBV5-4,TRBD2,TGTGCCAGCAGCTCAAAACTAGCGGGGGAGGGCACAGATACGCAGTATTTT,CASSSKLAGEGTDTQYF
TRBJ2-1,.,TRBV5-1,TRBD2,TGCGCCAGCAGCTTCACACCCTTAGCGGGGGGCTTCTACAATGAGCAGTTCTTC,CASSFTPLAGGFYNEQFF
TRBJ2-5,.,TRBV5-1,.,TGCGCCAGCAGCTTGGGCGGACTAGGGGGCCAAGAGACCCAGTACTTC,CASSLGGLGGQETQYF
TRBJ2-3,.,TRBV28,.,TGTGCCAGCAGAAACGGGGAGGCAGATACGCAGTATTTT,CASRNGEADTQYF
TRBJ2-7,.,TRBV21-1,.,TGTGCCAGCATAGGGGGCAGACCCTACGAGCAGTACTTC,CASIGGRPYEQYF
TRBJ1-4,.,TRBV2,.,TGTGCCAGCTATGACACTGGGAGTGAAAAACTGTTTTTT,CASYDTGSEKLFF
TRBJ2-1,once,TRBV29-1,TRBD2,TGCAGCGTTGATTCTAGCGGGACTTTCAATGAGCAGTTCTTC,CSVDSSGTFNEQFF
TRBJ2-1,.,TRBV6-1,.,TGTGCCAGCAGTGAATCGGTAGCGGCAGTTAATGAGCAGTTCTTC,CASSESVAAVNEQFF
TRBJ1-5,.,TRBV10-1,TRBD1,TGCGCCATCAACCGAAGGGGGCGAGGGGATCAGCCCCAGCATTTT,CAINRRGRGDQPQHF
TRBJ1-6,.,TRBV6-5,.,TGTGCCAGCAGGACAACTTATAATTCACCCCTCCACTTT,CASRTTYNSPLHF
TRBJ1-1,.,TRBV5-8,.,TGTGCCAGCAGCTTGAACGGAGAGACTGAAGCTTTCTTT,CASSLNGETEAFF
TRBJ2-2,.,TRBV5-4,TRBD1,TGTGCCAGCAGCGCCACAGGGGGCTACGGGGAGCTGTTTTTT,CASSATGGYGELFF
TRBJ2-1,.,TRBV6-1,TRBD2,TGTGCCAGCAGCGGACTAGCGGGGTACAATGAGCAGTTCTTC,CASSGLAGYNEQFF
TRBJ1-5,.,TRBV5-1,TRBD1,TGCGCCAGCAGCTCCCACAGGGGTCCCTGGGGCAATCAGCCCCAGCATTTT,CASSSHRGPWGNQPQHF
TRBJ2-3,.,TRBV19,TRBD2,TGTGCCAGTAGTATACCATCCGGGGGGGATACTGAAAACACAGATACGCAGTATTTT,CASSIPSGGDTENTDTQYF
TRBJ1-2,.,TRBV11-2,.,TGTGCCAGCAGCTTAGGACAGACTAGTGGCTACACCTTC,CASSLGQTSGYTF
TRBJ2-3,.,TRBV7-9,.,TGTGCCAGCAGCTTAGCGCGTTTAGATACGCAGTATTTT,CASSLARLDTQYF
TRBJ2-5,few,TRBV25-1,TRBD1,TGTGCCAGCAGTGACACCGGGACAGGGGTGGAGACCCAGTACTTC,CASSDTGTGVETQYF
TRBJ2-5,.,TRBV7-2,.,TGTGCCAGCAGCTTTGCGGAAGAGACCCAGTACTTC,CASSFAEETQYF
TRBJ1-5,.,TRBV5-8,.,TGTGCCAGCAGCTTGGTCCCCAGGGTCCCAAATCAGCCCCAGCATTTT,CASSLVPRVPNQPQHF
TRBJ2-5,.,TRBV27,.,TGTGCCAGCGGGCTGGAACGACAATCTGAGACCCAGTACTTC,CASGLERQSETQYF
TRBJ1-2,.,TRBV10-1,.,TGCGCCAGCAGTGATTTTGTAGGGGCTGGCTACACCTTC,CASSDFVGAGYTF
TRBJ2-7,.,TRBV4-2,.,TGTGCCAGCAGCCAAGAGGCTAGCCCCTCCTACGAGCAGTACTTC,CASSQEASPSYEQYF